The clone carrying this TCR beta chain has just a few counts. The antigen remains undetermined. CDR3 size: 15 residues. Trimming stripped 2 bases from V and 2 bases from J, with 11 bases between. The germline V gene encodes CDR1 SGHTA and CDR2 FQGNSA. With the Oncomine TCR Beta short-read assay, DNA from cultured CD4+ T cells was sequenced. One entry per CDR3 protein, called by TCRdb with MiXCR from the PCR reads. The sample contains approximately 15,000 distinct CDR3 sequences, approximately 29% of which appear only once. Regarding treatment: roughly nine-day PBMC culture with coronavirus spike peptide pools or control peptides (ViraFEST assay). The data stem from a study of vaccination and CD4 T cells after COVID-19.

The source material was cultured CD4+ T cells from blood. This chain uses TRBV7-2 with TRBJ2-3; tentative D call: TRBD2 (5 bases). The TCR comes from a human donor with COVID-19. The CDR3 loop is CASSLPAGATDTQYF. CDR3 bases: TGTGCCAGCAGCTTACCGGCGGGCGCCACAGATACGCAGTATTTT.